The 11 T cell receptor beta chains in this list originate from one sample, sequenced in a study of T cell changes during pregnancy in multiple sclerosis (dated by TCRdb to 2018 to 2020). The library came from the immunoSEQ multiplex PCR assay. The table comes from immuneACCESS by way of TCRdb, which keeps in-frame sequences with V and J called. Part of the clones is missing from these tables; in studies checked, under half for an unresolved V gene and the rest for unknown reasons. Present in this sample are approximately 85,000 clones, approximately 93% of which were seen just once. The ten biggest clones cover 2.5% of the sample. Source: peripheral blood, taken in the first trimester of pregnancy. These receptors were taken from a female donor with multiple sclerosis, enrolled in a pregnancy study.

This chain uses TRBV10-3 with TRBJ1-5; 7 bases match TRBD1. J lost 5 bases, V lost 6 bases, and 10 bases had no gene match. CDR1 is ENHRY, CDR2 SYGVKD, per germline. This CDR3 is built from 15 residues. CDR3 coding DNA: TGTGCCATCAGCGATGGGACAGTACAGCATCAGCCCCAGCATTTT. It specifies CAISDGTVQHQPQHF.

The rearrangement joins TRBV18 to TRBJ2-1; D not resolved. The V gene's germline CDR1 is KGHSH and CDR2 LQKENI. The CDR3 runs 15 residues. Deletions cut 1 base from V and 0 bases from J, with 7 bases between. The chain's CDR3 is CASSPRMSSYNEQFF. As DNA, the CDR3 is TGTGCCAGCTCACCACGTATGAGCTCCTACAATGAGCAGTTCTTC.

This clone was recorded once. CDR3 bases: TGTGCCAGTAAAGGTTCGGGGATTTCACCCCTCCACTTT. It yields the protein CASKGSGISPLHF. The chain has TRBV19 and TRBJ1-6; D not resolved. The CDR3 has 13 residues. Germline values: CDR1 LNHDA, CDR2 SQIVND (reference sequence). Trimming removed 7 bases at V and 9 bases at J, with 13 bases between.

This chain links TRBV29-1 with TRBJ1-4; weak D call: TRBD1 (6 bases). V lost 6 bases to trimming and J lost 4 bases, with 15 bases between them. In germline, CDR1 is SQVTM, CDR2 ANQGSEA. The CDR3 totals 14 residues. The CDR3 reads CSVRRGALNEKLFF. CDR3 DNA sequence: TGCAGCGTGCGCCGGGGGGCCCTTAATGAAAAACTGTTTTTT.

V gene TRBV7-3 combines with J gene TRBJ2-1, with D hard to call. The V end was cut by 6 bases, the J end by 7 bases, with 10 bases between. Germline V gene lookup returns CDR1 SGHTA and CDR2 FQGTGA. The CDR3 spans 12 residues. DNA of the CDR3: TGTGCCAGCAGTTCGAGCCGAAATGAGCAGTTCTTC. Protein sequence: CASSSSRNEQFF.

V is TRBV9 and J is TRBJ1-1, with D unresolved. This CDR3 contains 13 residues. Deletions cut 4 bases from V and 6 bases from J, with 13 bases between. Germline V CDR1 and CDR2: SGDLS, YYNGEE. This CDR3 is CASSPSTWAEAFF. CDR3 coding DNA: TGTGCCAGCAGCCCCTCGACTTGGGCTGAAGCTTTCTTT.

V usage is TRBV6-6 and J usage is TRBJ2-1, with D unclear. Germline CDR1 is MNHNY and CDR2 is SVGAGI (reference sequence). The CDR3 consists of 12 residues. Trimming took off 6 bases at V and 5 bases at J, with 8 bases between the two ends. As DNA, the CDR3 is TGTGCCAGCAGGCGGAAAGACAATGAGCAGTTCTTC. Translation gives CASRRKDNEQFF.

The rearrangement uses TRBV20-1 and TRBJ2-7, with no clear D. The V end was cut by 6 bases, the J end by 3 bases, with 9 bases between. Germline V gene sequence: CDR1 DFQATT, CDR2 SNEGSKA (reference sequence). This CDR3 has 11 amino acids. The CDR3 nucleotides are TGCAGTGCCACCTATCTCTACGAGCAGTACTTC. Translated: CSATYLYEQYF.

This chain links TRBV27 with TRBJ1-1; D possibly corresponds to TRBD1 (5 bases). CDR1 is MNHEY and CDR2 is SMNVEV in the germline V gene (reference sequence). The V end lost 1 base, the J end lost 0 bases, and 12 bases lay between the germline ends. This CDR3 spans 16 amino acids. CDR3 bases: TGTGCCAGCAGTTTATTGGCCGGACACATGAACACTGAAGCTTTCTTT. Residues: CASSLLAGHMNTEAFF.

The V call is TRBV28, the J call TRBJ2-7; 7 bases are a match to TRBD2. J gave up 2 bases and V 7 bases, and 8 bases lay outside the gene matches. The CDR3 has 14 residues. The germline V gene encodes CDR1 MDHEN and CDR2 SYDVKM. Written as DNA, the CDR3 is TGTGCCAGCAACTCTCAGGGACTACCCTACGAGCAGTACTTC. As protein: CASNSQGLPYEQYF.

This clone came up once. The chain combines TRBV11-1 with TRBJ2-1, with 9 bases fitting TRBD2. Germline CDR1 SGHAT, CDR2 FQDESV (reference sequence). This CDR3 has 17 amino acids. The V gene end was trimmed by 5 bases and the J gene end by 7 bases; junction bases not matched to a gene: 15. The CDR3 region has the DNA TGTGCCAGCAGCCGAGAGGGCGGCGGGGGGGCCAGAAATGAGCAGTTCTTC. It yields the protein CASSREGGGGARNEQFF.